This T cell receptor (beta chain) was documented in a study of beta chain features in type 1 diabetes. Across the study: All samples combined gave 90 million to 130 million sorted cells for examination.

Points on this clone: The antigen remains unidentified.

This CDR3 is built from 13 residues. J gave up 8 bases and V 2 bases, and 4 bases lay outside the gene matches. Germline V gene data show CDR1 as SGHTS and CDR2 as YDEGEE. General observations from the study: Shorter TCRB CDR3s, moderately but significantly so, were found in Type 1 diabetes patients in all four CD4+ subsets. Although PCR might favor shorter templates, it would do so equally in patients and controls. Type 1 diabetes patients had fewer VDJ junction insertions and more deletions.

As every portion of the isolated RNA was reverse transcribed, the sequencing read expressed TCRB transcripts. TCRdb's table, derived via immunoSEQ multiplex PCR, lists solely in-frame clones and lacks some. The sample contains a few hundred thousand clones, roughly 20% of which appear only once. The sample taken for sequencing was naive CD4+ T cells from blood. The chain combines TRBV5-8 with TRBJ2-1; 7 bases line up with TRBD2. The origin of this receptor is a woman aged 40 to 49 with type 1 diabetes. CDR3 DNA sequence: TGTGCCAGCAGCTTCTGGGCGGGGGATGAGCAGTTCTTC. This sequence encodes CASSFWAGDEQFF.